Below are 5 T cell receptor beta chains sequenced from a single sample in a study of post-analysis software for immune sequencing data. The authors incorporated unique molecular identifiers into the TCR beta cDNA libraries. Each CDR3 protein is one row after TCRdb ran MiXCR on the PCR reads. The sample yields 700,000 to 900,000 distinct CDR3 sequences, around 42% seen once. These TCRs are of unknown antigen specificity. Findings and caveats of the study: There were five TRBV segments more frequent in patients than controls, and TRBV5-6, TRBV5-1 and TRBV20-1 were among them.

Sequences were obtained from blood. Receptors were obtained from a girl aged 10 to 17 with multiple sclerosis.

This clonotype was detected only a few times. The chain recombines TRBV6-5 with TRBJ1-1; 7 bases are shared with TRBD1. There are 14 residues in the CDR3. J was trimmed by 1 base and V by 6 bases; bases with no gene match: 5. The germline V gene encodes CDR1 MNHEY and CDR2 SVGAGI. This CDR3 reads CASSRQGPNTEAFF. The DNA for the CDR3 is TGTGCCAGCAGCCGACAGGGACCGAACACTGAAGCTTTCTTT.

The CDR3 coding sequence is TGTGCCAGCAGTTTAGCGGTCGGGACTGGGGGCTACCTAGGGGAGACCCAGTACTTC. Residues: CASSLAVGTGGYLGETQYF. This chain links TRBV28 with TRBJ2-7, with D tentatively TRBD1 or TRBD2 (6 bases each). The assigned J gene may be wrong: the sequence end matches TRBJ2-5 better. Looked up from germline, CDR1 is MDHEN and CDR2 is SYDVKM. This CDR3 has 19 amino acids.

The rearrangement joins TRBV7-3 to TRBJ2-1; D might be TRBD2 (5 bases). From germline, CDR1 is SGHTA and CDR2 FQGTGA. There are 15 residues in the CDR3. V dropped 9 bases and J dropped 2 bases, with 17 bases sitting between them. CDR3 residues: CASSPGGGTYNEQFF. In nucleotides, the CDR3 is TGTGCCAGTAGTCCAGGAGGCGGAACCTACAATGAGCAGTTCTTC.

The rearrangement uses TRBV29-1 and TRBJ2-3, with D unclear. The CDR3 is 14 residues long. The V gene's germline CDR1 is SQVTM and CDR2 ANQGSEA. Trimming took off 4 bases at V and 0 bases at J, with 11 bases between the two ends. In nucleotides, the CDR3 is TGCAGCGTTGGGATAGGGATCAGCACAGATACGCAGTATTTT. It translates to CSVGIGISTDTQYF.

The chain links TRBV9 to TRBJ2-1; 12 bases fit TRBD2. Germline CDR1 SGDLS, CDR2 YYNGEE. This CDR3 spans 18 amino acids. J gave up 5 bases and V 4 bases, and 13 bases lay outside the gene matches. Here the CDR3 DNA reads TGTGCCAGCAGCCCACGCCAGACTAGCGGGAGTCTCGACAATGAGCAGTTCTTC. This encodes CASSPRQTSGSLDNEQFF.